Each of the 5 T cell receptor beta chains below was sequenced from the same sample in a study of T cell clones after liver transplantation. Data came from immunoSEQ multiplex PCR; TCRdb stores just in-frame clones and leaves some out. The sample records about 45,000 clones, 86% being singletons. The sequenced sample was CD4+ T cells from blood, obtained 24 months after liver transplant. These receptors came from a human patient who received a liver transplant. Part of the T cells may come from the graft donor.

The CDR3 DNA sequence: TGTGCCAGCAGCTTAAGCCCGTCGCCCGGAGCGGAGACCCAGTACTTC. Its translation is CASSLSPSPGAETQYF. This chain links TRBV11-1 with TRBJ2-5; D is ambiguous. The CDR3 is 16 amino acids. The germline V and J ends were trimmed by 2 bases and 5 bases, with 18 bases remaining between them. The germline V gene encodes CDR1 SGHAT and CDR2 FQDESV (reference sequence).

The chain combines TRBV7-2 with TRBJ1-2; 7 bases match TRBD1. V trimming: 5 bases; J trimming: 3 bases; junction bases outside the gene matches: 9. The CDR3 length is 15 residues. In germline, CDR1 is SGHTA, CDR2 FQGNSA. The CDR3 sequence is CASSVDLGQYYGYTF. The CDR3 nucleotides are TGTGCCAGCAGCGTAGACCTGGGACAGTACTATGGCTACACCTTC.

In its sample, this clone was seen a few times. The chain has TRBV5-1 and TRBJ1-2; 12 nucleotides agree with TRBD1. The V segment lost 4 bases and the J segment 6 bases; nucleotides outside the gene matches: 4. Germline V gene data show CDR1 as SGHRS and CDR2 as YFSETQ. The CDR3 covers 14 residues. In DNA form, the CDR3 reads TGCGCCAGCAGCACGGGACAGGGGGCAAATGGCTACACCTTC. Protein product: CASSTGQGANGYTF.

This rearrangement joins TRBV19 to TRBJ2-7; D ambiguous. CDR3 length: 13 amino acids. CDR1 and CDR2 (germline): LNHDA, SQIVND (reference sequence). Trimming shortened V by 4 bases and J by 1 base, and 8 bases separated the two germline ends. The CDR3, as DNA: TGTGCCAGTAGTACTACAGCGTCCTACGAGCAGTACTTC. Translation gives CASSTTASYEQYF.

The J gene is TRBJ1-4, the V gene TRBV25-1; 9 bases align to TRBD1. CDR3 size: 18 residues. V trimming: 5 bases; J trimming: 3 bases; junction bases outside the gene matches: 13. The germline gives CDR1 MGHDK, CDR2 SYGVNS. The CDR3 is CASSIASSRTGANEKLFF. The CDR3 DNA reads TGTGCCAGCAGTATCGCTTCCTCCCGGACAGGGGCTAATGAAAAACTGTTTTTT.